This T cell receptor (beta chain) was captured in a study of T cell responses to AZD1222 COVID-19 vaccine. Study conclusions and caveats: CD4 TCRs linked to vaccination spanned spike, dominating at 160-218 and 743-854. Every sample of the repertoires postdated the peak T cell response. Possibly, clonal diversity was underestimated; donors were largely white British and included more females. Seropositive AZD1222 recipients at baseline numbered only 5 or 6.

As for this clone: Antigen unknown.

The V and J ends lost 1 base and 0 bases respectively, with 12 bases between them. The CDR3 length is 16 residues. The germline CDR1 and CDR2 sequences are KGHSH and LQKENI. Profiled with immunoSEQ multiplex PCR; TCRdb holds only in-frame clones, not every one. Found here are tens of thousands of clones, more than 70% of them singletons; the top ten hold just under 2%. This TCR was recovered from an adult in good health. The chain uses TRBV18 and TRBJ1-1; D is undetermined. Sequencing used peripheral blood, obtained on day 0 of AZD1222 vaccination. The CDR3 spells CASSPQVGAVNTEAFF. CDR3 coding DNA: TGTGCCAGCTCACCACAAGTGGGTGCGGTGAACACTGAAGCTTTCTTT. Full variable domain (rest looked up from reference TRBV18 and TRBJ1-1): NAGVMQNPRHLVRRRGQEARLRCSPMKGHSHVYWYRQLPEEGLKFMVYLQKENIIDESGMPKERFSAEFPKEGPSILRIQQVVRGDSAAYFCASSPQVGAVNTEAFFGQGTRLTVV.